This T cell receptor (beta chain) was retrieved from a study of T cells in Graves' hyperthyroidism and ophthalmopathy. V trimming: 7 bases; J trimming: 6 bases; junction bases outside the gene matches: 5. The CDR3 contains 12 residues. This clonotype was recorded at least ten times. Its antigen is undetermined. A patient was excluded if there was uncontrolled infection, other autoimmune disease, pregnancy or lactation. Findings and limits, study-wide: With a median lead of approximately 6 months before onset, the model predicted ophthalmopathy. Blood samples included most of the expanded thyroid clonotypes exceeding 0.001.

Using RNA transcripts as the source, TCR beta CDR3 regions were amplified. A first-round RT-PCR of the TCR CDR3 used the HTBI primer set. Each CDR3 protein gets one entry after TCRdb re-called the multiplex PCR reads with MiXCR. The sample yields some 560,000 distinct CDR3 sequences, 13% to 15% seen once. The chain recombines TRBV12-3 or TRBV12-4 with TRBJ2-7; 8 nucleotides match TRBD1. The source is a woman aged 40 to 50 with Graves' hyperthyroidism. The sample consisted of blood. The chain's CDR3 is CASTQGVGEQYF. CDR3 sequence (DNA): TGTGCCAGCACACAGGGGGTTGGCGAGCAGTACTTC.